The table lists the clone carrying this TCR beta chain with a few counts. The target antigen is unknown. The data were taken from a study of T cell repertoires in cytomegalovirus infection. The V gene lost 5 bases and the J gene lost 7 bases, with 11 bases spanning the gap. The germline CDR1 and CDR2 sequences are SGHAT and FQNNGV. This CDR3 is 13 amino acids long. Via MiXCR, TCRdb re-called the reads, giving one row per CDR3 protein. The sample lists some 800,000 distinct CDR3 sequences; 29% were seen once. The sample was cultured CD8+ T cells from PBMCs, taken from culture after CMV antigen stimulation. The receptor was isolated from a human donor in good health (CMV status not recorded). Some clones in this sample may be carry-over from other donors' samples. The chain employs TRBV11-2 and TRBJ2-2; TRBD2 might be the D (6 bases). The CDR3, as DNA: TGTGCCAGCAGCGGGGGGTACGTCGGGGAGCTGTTTTTT. It translates to CASSGGYVGELFF.